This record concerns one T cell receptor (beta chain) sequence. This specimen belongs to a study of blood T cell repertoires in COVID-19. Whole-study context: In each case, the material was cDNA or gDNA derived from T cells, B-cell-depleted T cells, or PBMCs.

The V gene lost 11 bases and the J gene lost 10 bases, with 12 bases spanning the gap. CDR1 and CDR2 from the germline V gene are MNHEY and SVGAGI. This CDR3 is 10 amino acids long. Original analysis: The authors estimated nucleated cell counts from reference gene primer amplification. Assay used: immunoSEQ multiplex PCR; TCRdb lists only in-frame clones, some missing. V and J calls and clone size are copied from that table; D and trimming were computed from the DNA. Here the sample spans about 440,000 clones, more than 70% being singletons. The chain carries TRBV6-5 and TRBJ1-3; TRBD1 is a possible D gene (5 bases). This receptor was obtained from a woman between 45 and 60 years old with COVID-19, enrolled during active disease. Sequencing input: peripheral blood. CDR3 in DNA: TGTGCCGCATGGGGGGGGACCATATATTTT. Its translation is CAAWGGTIYF.